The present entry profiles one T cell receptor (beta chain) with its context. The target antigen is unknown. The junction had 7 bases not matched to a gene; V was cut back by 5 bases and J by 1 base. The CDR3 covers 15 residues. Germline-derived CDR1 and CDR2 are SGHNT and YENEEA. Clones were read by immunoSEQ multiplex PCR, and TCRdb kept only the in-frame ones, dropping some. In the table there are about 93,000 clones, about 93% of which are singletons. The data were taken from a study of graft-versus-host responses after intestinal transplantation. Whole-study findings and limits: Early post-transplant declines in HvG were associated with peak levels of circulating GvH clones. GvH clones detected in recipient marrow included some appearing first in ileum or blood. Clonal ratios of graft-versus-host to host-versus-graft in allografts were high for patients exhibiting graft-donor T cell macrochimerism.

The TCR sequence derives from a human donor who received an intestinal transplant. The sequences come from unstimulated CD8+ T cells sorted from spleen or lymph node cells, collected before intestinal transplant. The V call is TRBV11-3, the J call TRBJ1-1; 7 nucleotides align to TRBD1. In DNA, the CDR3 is TGTGCCAGCAGCCAGAGGACAGGCGGGAACACTGAAGCTTTCTTT. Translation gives CASSQRTGGNTEAFF.